This T cell receptor (beta chain) was captured by sequencing in a study of T cell responses to AZD1222 COVID-19 vaccine (TCRdb year 2021). For the study in its entirety: AZD1222 recipients with second doses at about 4 weeks or about 12 weeks were pooled, because spike-specific TCR depth and breadth did not differ between schedules. A total of 233 trial participants underwent TCR sequencing, of whom nearly 210 had received two doses of AZD1222 and some 25 had received two doses of the MenACWY control vaccine. Trial participants were enrolled by age into 18-55, 56-69 and 70-plus year subgroups, with around 150, 28 and 57 TCR-sequenced participants respectively.

General conclusions and limits of the study: The whole spike protein was spanned by vaccine-associated CD4 TCRs, and dominant responses were seen in regions 160-218 and 743-854. Participants were mostly white British and included more females than males, and it was suggested by the authors that clonal diversity may have been underestimated. The 56-69-year group was small, and its depth increase did not reach significance, likely because of low power. After two AZD1222 doses, both the breadth and the depth of spike-specific TCRs were significantly higher than at day 0 and than in MenACWY recipients. Conclusions about previously exposed vaccinees were limited because only a handful of AZD1222 recipients were SARS-CoV-2 seropositive at baseline. Because no samples from the day 14 peak response were available, repertoires could be characterized only after the peak T cell response. Epitopes outside the regions mutated in the B.1.351 and B.1.1.7 variants were reportedly recognized by nearly half of the unique spike-specific TCRs.

The intended sense of this specimen's time point label: baseline before first vaccination. Vaccinee samples came from UK trials COV001 and COV002, including a single-blind randomized controlled phase 2/3 trial of AZD1222 (ChAdOx1 nCoV-19) in healthy adults. For TCRbeta chain sequencing, PBMC samples were collected from trial participants at day 0 and at day 28 after the second dose. Per the germline V gene, SGDLS is the CDR1 and YYNGEE is the CDR2. V loses 4 bases at its end and J loses 7 bases; junction bases beyond the gene matches: 6. Its CDR3 holds 15 amino acids, cysteine through phenylalanine. Only CDR3 DNA is held: 45 bases, read in frame from base 1. The CDR3 regions of human TCRbeta chains were analyzed by immunosequencing. In the authors' own workflow: Repertoire TCRs were matched against a reference library of SARS-CoV-2-specific TCRs generated with the MIRA antigen-specificity platform. Breadth was defined as the fraction of unique TCRs that were SARS-CoV-2-associated. Depth was defined as the fraction of total T cells that were SARS-CoV-2-associated. Each spike-specific TCR was assigned to its reactive spike region and to a CD4 or CD8 class using the MIRA data. Log10-transformed breadth and depth values were compared by one-way ANOVA with Sidak's multiple comparisons tests. Imported from immuneACCESS, the table was reduced by TCRdb to in-frame sequences with V and J called. These copies leave out some clones; in studies compared against another copy, an unresolved V gene accounts for under half, and the cause of the remainder is not known. That table furnishes V, J and clone size, whereas the DNA furnished D and trimming. The sample includes some 100,000 clones, with about 86% observed a single time. The ten largest account for 1.4% of the sample.

As to this clone: Its antigen remains undetermined. No per-base quality is available; no much larger clone lies one base away.

The source was peripheral blood, collected on day 0 of AZD1222 vaccination. The sequence links TRBV9 to TRBJ1-6; 9 bases in between match TRBD1. This sequence originates from an adult in good health. The DNA sequence is TGTGCCAGCAGCTTCCGACAGGGGGGGAATTCACCCCTCCACTTT. It translates as CASSFRQGGNSPLHF.